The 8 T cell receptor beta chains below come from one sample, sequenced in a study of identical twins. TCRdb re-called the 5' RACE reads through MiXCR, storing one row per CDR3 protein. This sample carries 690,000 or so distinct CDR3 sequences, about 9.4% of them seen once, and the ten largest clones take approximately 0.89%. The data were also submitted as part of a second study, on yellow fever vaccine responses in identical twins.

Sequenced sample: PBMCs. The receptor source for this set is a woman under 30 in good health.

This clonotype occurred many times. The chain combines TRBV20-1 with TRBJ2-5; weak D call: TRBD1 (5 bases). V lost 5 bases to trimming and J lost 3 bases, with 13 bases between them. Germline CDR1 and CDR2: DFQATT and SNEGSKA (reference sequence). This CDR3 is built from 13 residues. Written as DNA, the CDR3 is TGCAGTGCTGGGAAGGGCAGGGAAGAGACCCAGTACTTC. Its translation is CSAGKGREETQYF.

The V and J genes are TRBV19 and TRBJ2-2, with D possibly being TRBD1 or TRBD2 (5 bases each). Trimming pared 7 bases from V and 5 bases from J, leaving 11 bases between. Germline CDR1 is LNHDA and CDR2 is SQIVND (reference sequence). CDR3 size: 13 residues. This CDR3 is CASMRGKTGELFF. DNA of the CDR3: TGTGCCAGTATGAGGGGTAAAACCGGGGAGCTGTTTTTT.

In nucleotides, the CDR3 is TGCGCCAGCAGCCAATCCAGTGGTAGCGGGCGCGAAGAGACCCAGTACTTC. Translating gives CASSQSSGSGREETQYF. This chain uses TRBV4-3 with TRBJ2-5; TRBD2 matches 7 bases. V lost 2 bases, J lost 3 bases, and 12 bases stayed unmatched. CDR1 LGHNA and CDR2 YSLEER come from the germline V gene. This CDR3 spans 17 amino acids.

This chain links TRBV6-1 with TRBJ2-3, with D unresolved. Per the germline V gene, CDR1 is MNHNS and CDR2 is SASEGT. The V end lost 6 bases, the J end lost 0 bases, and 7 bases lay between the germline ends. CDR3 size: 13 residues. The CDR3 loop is CASRADSTDTQYF. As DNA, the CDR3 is TGTGCCAGCAGAGCCGACAGCACAGATACGCAGTATTTT.

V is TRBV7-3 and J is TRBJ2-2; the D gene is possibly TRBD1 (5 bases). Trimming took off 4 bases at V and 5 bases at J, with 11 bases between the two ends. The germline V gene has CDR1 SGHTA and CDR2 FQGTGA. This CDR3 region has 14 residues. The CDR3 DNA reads TGTGCCAGCAGCTCTATAAGGGGAACCGGGGAGCTGTTTTTT. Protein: CASSSIRGTGELFF.

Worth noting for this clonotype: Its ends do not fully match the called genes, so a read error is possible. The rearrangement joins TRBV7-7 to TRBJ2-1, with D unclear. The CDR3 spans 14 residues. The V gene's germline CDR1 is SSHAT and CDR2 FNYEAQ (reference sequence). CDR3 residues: CASSLDHSTNEQFF. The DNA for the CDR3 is TGTGCTAGCAGCTTAGATCACTCTACCAATGAGCAGTTCTTC.

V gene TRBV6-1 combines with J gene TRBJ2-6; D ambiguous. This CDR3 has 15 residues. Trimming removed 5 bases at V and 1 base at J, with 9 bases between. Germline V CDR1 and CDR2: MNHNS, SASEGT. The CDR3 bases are TGTGCCAGCAGTCCAGGAGAATCTGGGGCCAACGTCCTGACTTTC. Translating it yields CASSPGESGANVLTF.

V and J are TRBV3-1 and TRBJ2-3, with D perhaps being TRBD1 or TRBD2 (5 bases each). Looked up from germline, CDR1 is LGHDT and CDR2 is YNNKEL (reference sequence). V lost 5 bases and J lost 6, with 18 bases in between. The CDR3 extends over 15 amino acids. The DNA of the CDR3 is TGTGCCAGCAGCTCCGGGACCCTCATCTCGGATACGCAGTATTTT. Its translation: CASSSGTLISDTQYF.